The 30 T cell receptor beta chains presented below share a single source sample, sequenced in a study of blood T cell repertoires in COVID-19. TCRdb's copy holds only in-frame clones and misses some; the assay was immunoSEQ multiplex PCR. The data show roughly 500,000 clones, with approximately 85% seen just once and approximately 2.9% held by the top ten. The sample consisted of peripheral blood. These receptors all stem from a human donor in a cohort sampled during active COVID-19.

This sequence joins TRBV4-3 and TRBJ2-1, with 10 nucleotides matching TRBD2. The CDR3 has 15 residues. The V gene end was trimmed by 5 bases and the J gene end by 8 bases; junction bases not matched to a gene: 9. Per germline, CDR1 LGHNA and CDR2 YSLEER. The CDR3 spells CASSVASGSGDEQFF. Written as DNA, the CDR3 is TGCGCCAGCAGCGTCGCTAGCGGGAGTGGAGATGAGCAGTTCTTC.

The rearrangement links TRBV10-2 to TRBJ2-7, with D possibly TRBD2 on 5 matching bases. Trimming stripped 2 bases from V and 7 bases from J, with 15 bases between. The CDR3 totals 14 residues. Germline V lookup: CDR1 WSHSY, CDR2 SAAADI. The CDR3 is CASSEGSDGEEQYF. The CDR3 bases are TGCGCCAGCAGTGAGGGCTCAGATGGGGAGGAGCAGTACTTC.

This CDR3 reads CASSFYSGRNTGELFF. The CDR3 nucleotides are TGTGCCAGCAGCTTCTATAGCGGGAGAAACACCGGGGAGCTGTTTTTT. This chain joins TRBV7-2 and TRBJ2-2; 9 bases are a match to TRBD2. CDR3 length: 16 amino acids. Germline V gene sequence: CDR1 SGHTA, CDR2 FQGNSA. J was trimmed by 2 bases and V by 3 bases; bases with no gene match: 4.

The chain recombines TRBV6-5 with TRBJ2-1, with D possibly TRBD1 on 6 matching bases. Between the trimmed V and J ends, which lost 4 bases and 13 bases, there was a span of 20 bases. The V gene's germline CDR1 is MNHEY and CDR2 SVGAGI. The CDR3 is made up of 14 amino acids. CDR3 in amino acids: CASSSSLSATGQFF. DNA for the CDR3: TGTGCCAGCAGTTCCTCCTTATCGGCGACAGGACAGTTCTTC.

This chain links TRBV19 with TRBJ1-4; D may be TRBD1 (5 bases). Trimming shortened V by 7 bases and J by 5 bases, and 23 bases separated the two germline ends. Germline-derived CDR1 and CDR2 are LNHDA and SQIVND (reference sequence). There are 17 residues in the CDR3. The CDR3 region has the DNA TGTGCCAGTACCGCGGAAGGATGGGCAGGGAGGAATGAAAAACTGTTTTTT. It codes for CASTAEGWAGRNEKLFF.

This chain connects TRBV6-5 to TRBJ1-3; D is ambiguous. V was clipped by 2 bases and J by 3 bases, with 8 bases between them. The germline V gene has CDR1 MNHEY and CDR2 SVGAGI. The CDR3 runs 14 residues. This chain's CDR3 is CASSYGHDGNTIYF. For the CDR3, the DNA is TGTGCCAGCAGTTACGGGCACGATGGAAACACCATATATTTT.

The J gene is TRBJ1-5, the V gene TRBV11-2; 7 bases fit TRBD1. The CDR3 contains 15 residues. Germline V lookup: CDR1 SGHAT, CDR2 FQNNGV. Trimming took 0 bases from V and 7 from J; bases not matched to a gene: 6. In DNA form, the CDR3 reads TGTGCCAGCAGCTTAGACCGACAGGGCGGACAGCCCCAGCATTTT. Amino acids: CASSLDRQGGQPQHF. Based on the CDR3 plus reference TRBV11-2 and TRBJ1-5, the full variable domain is EAGVAQSPRYKIIEKRQSVAFWCNPISGHATLYWYQQILGQGPKLLIQFQNNGVVDDSQLPKDRFSAERLKGVDSTLKIQPAKLEDSAVYLCASSLDRQGGQPQHFGDGTRLSIL.

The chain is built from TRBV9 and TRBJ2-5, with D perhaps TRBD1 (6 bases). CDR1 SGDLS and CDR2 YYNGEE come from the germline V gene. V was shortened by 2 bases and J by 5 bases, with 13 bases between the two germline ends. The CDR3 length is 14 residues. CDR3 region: CASSVTSRGETQYF. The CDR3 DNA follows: TGTGCCAGCAGCGTTACATCGAGGGGGGAGACCCAGTACTTC.

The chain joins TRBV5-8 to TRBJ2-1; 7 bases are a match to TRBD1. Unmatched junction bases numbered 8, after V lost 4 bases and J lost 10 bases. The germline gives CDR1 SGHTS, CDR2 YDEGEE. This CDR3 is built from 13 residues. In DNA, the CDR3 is TGTGCCAGCAGCACCGGACAGGCCAGGGAGCAGTTCTTC. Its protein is CASSTGQAREQFF.

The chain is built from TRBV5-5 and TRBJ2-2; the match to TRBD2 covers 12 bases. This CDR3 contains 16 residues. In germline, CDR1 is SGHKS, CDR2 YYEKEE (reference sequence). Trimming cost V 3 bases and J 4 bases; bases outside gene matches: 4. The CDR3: CASSSPSGRATGELFF. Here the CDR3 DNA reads TGTGCCAGCAGCTCCCCTAGCGGGAGGGCCACCGGGGAGCTGTTTTTT.

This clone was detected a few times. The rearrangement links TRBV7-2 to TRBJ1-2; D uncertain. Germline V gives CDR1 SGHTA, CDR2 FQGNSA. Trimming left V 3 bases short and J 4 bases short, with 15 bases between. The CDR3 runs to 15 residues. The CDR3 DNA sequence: TGTGCCAGCAGCTTCGTAGGGAGGGTTGGCTATGGCTACACCTTC. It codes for CASSFVGRVGYGYTF.

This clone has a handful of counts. The CDR3 loop is CASSLRQGEANEKLFF. The CDR3 DNA reads as TGTGCCAGCTCACTTCGCCAGGGGGAAGCTAATGAAAAACTGTTTTTT. This sequence joins TRBV18 and TRBJ1-4; 7 nucleotides match TRBD1. Losses at the gene ends were 4 bases for V and 3 bases for J; bases not matched to a gene: 8. The CDR3 length is 16 residues. Germline lookup yields CDR1 KGHSH and CDR2 LQKENI.

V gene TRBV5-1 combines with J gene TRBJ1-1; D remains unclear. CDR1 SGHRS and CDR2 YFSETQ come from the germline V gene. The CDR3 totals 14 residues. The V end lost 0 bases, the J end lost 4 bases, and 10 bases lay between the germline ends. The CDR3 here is CASSLDGAVTEAFF. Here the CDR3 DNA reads TGCGCCAGCAGCTTGGATGGAGCGGTCACTGAAGCTTTCTTT.

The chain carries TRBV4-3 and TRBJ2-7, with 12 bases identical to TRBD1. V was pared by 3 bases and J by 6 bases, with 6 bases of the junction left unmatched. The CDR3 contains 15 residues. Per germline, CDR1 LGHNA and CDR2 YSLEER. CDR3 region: CASSHSRDRGREQYF. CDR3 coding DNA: TGCGCCAGCAGCCATAGTCGGGACAGGGGGCGCGAGCAGTACTTC.

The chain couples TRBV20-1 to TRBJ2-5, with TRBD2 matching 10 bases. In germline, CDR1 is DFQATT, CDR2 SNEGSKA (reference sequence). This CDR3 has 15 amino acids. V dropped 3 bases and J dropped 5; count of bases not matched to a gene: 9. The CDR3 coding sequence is TGCAGTGCTAGTTCCAGCGGGAGGGCCGGGGAGACCCAGTACTTC. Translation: CSASSSGRAGETQYF.

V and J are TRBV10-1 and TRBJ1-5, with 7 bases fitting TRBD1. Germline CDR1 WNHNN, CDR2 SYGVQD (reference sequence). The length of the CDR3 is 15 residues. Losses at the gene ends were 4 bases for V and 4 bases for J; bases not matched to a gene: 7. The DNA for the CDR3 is TGCGCCAGCAGTGTGGAGGGGGCGGAAAATCAGCCCCAGCATTTT. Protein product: CASSVEGAENQPQHF.

Here the CDR3 DNA reads TGTGCCAGCTCACCACCACCCGGGACTAGCAACACCGGGGAGCTGTTTTTT. Translated: CASSPPPGTSNTGELFF. The rearrangement links TRBV18 to TRBJ2-2; 9 nucleotides match TRBD2. Germline values: CDR1 KGHSH, CDR2 LQKENI. V shed 0 bases and J 2 bases; nucleotides not matched to a gene: 4. The CDR3 length is 17 residues.

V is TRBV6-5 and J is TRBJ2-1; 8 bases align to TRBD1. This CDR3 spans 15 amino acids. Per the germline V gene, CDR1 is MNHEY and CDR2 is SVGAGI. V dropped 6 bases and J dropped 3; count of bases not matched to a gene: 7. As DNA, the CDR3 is TGTGCCAGCAGAAGCAGGGGGCCATTCTACAATGAGCAGTTCTTC. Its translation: CASRSRGPFYNEQFF.

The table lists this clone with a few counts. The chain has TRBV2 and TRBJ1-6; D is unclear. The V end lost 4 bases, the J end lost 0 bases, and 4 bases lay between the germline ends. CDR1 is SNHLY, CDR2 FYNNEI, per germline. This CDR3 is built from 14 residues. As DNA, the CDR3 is TGTGCCAGCAGTGTCCGCTCCTATAATTCACCCCTCCACTTT. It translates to CASSVRSYNSPLHF.

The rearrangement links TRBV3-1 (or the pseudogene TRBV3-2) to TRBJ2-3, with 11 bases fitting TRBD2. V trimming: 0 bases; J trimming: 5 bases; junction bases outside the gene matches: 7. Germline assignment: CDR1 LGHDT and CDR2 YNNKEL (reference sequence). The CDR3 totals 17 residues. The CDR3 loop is CASSQEGSGRAVDTQYF. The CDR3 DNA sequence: TGTGCCAGCAGCCAAGAGGGTAGCGGGAGGGCCGTAGATACGCAGTATTTT.

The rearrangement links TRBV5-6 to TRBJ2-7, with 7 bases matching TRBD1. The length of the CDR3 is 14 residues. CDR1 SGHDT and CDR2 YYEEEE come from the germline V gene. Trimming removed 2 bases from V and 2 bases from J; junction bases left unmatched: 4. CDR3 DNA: TGTGCCAGCAGCTTTAGGCAGGGGGCCTACGAGCAGTACTTC. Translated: CASSFRQGAYEQYF.

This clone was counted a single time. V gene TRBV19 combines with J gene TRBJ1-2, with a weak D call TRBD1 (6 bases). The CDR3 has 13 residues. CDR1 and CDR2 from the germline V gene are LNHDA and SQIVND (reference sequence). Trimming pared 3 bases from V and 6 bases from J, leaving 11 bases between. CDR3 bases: TGTGCCAGTAGTATTACTGGGGGCAATGGCTACACCTTC. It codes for CASSITGGNGYTF.

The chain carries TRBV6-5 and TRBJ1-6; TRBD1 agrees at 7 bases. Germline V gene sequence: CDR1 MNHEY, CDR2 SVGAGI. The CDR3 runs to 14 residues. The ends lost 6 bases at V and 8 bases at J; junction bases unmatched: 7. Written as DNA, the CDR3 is TGTGCCAGCAGCCAGACAGGGACCGATTCACCCCTCCACTTT. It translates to CASSQTGTDSPLHF.

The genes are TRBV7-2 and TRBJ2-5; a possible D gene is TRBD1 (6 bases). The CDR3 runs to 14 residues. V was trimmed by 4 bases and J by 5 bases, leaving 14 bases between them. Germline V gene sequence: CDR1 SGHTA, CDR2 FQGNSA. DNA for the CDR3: TGTGCCAGCAGCTCCCTACAGGGCGCGGAGACCCAGTACTTC. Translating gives CASSSLQGAETQYF. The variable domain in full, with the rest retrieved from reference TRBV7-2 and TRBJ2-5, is GAGVSQSPSNKVTEKGKDVELRCDPISGHTALYWYRQSLGQGLEFLIYFQGNSAPDKSGLPSDRFSAERTGGSVSTLTIQRTQQEDSAVYLCASSSLQGAETQYFGPGTRLLVL.

The CDR3 DNA reads as TGTGCCAGCAGCTTAACGGGGGACAGGGGGCAGGGCGAGCAGTACTTC. Translation gives CASSLTGDRGQGEQYF. The genes are TRBV7-3 and TRBJ2-7; 12 bases fit TRBD1. V dropped 0 bases and J dropped 6; count of bases not matched to a gene: 6. This CDR3 is built from 16 residues. Germline assignment: CDR1 SGHTA and CDR2 FQGTGA.

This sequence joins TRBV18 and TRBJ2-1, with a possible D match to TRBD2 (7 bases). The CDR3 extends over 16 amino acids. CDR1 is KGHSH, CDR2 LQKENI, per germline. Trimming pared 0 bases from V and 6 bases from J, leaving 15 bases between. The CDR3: CASSPPTGGLRNEQFF. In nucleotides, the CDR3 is TGTGCCAGCTCACCACCAACCGGGGGGCTTCGCAATGAGCAGTTCTTC.

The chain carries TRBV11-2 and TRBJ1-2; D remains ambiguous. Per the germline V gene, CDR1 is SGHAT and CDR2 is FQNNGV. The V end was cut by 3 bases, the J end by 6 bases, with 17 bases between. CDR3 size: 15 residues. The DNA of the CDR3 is TGTGCCAGCAGCTTCACCACATCCGCTCTTGATGGCTACACCTTC. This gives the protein CASSFTTSALDGYTF.

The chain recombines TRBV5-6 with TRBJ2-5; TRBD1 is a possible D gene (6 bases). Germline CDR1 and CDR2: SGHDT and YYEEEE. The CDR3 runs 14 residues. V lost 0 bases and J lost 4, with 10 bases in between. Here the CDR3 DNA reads TGTGCCAGCAGCTTGGTAACAGGGAGAGAGACCCAGTACTTC. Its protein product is CASSLVTGRETQYF.

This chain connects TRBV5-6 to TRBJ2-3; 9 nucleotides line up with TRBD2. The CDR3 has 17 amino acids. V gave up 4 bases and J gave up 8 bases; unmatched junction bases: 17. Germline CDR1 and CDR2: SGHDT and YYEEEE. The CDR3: CASSPPTSGPMLGTQYF. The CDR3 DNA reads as TGTGCCAGCAGCCCACCGACTAGCGGCCCCATGTTAGGTACGCAGTATTTT.

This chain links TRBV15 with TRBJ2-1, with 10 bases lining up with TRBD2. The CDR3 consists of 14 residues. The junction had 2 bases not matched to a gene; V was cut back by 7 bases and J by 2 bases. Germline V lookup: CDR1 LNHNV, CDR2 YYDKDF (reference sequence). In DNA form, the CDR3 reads TGTGCCACCAAAAGCGGGAGGGCCTACAATGAGCAGTTCTTC. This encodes CATKSGRAYNEQFF.